A selection of T cell receptor beta chains follows, all from one sample in a study of cytomegalovirus exposure and HLA in healthy donors. Sequencing used immunoSEQ multiplex PCR; TCRdb keeps in-frame clones, though not all of them. Of about 190,000 clones in the sample, roughly 81% were seen once. The specimen sequenced was PBMCs. Receptors were obtained from a woman aged 25 to 39 in good health and CMV-seropositive. Both conserved end residues are part of each CDR3. D genes are given only for firm matches. A clone size is listed for some rows: how often the clone was seen (once, few, many), or a class if it is expanded.

v_gene	d_gene	abundance	len	j_gene	CDR3aa	CDR3nt
TRBV15	TRBD1	NA	14	TRBJ2-7	CATGRTGTFDEQYF	TGTGCCACCGGAAGGACAGGGACTTTCGACGAGCAGTACTTC
TRBV7-9	NA	NA	16	TRBJ2-7	CASSLVGQGLQNEQYF	TGTGCCAGCAGCTTAGTCGGGCAGGGTTTGCAAAACGAGCAGTACTTC
TRBV28	TRBD2	NA	14	TRBJ2-1	CASTSGRNYNEQFF	TGTGCCAGCACTAGCGGGAGGAACTACAATGAGCAGTTCTTC
TRBV5-1	NA	NA	14	TRBJ1-5	CASSLGDQGQPQHF	TGCGCCAGCAGCTTGGGGGATCAGGGCCAGCCCCAGCATTTT
TRBV28	TRBD2	once	15	TRBJ2-7	CASSPGGTWDYEQYF	TGTGCCAGCAGTCCCGGGGGGACGTGGGACTACGAGCAGTACTTC
TRBV4-1	NA	NA	15	TRBJ2-7	CASSRGQGPSGEQYF	TGCGCCAGCAGCCGGGGGCAGGGACCCTCGGGCGAGCAGTACTTC
TRBV5-1	NA	NA	15	TRBJ2-2	CATRPGGRQVGELFF	TGCGCCACCCGGCCCGGGGGGCGCCAGGTCGGGGAGCTGTTTTTT
TRBV7-9	NA	few	12	TRBJ2-1	CASSLSFNEQFF	TGTGCCAGCAGTCTCAGTTTCAATGAGCAGTTCTTC
TRBV7-2	NA	NA	15	TRBJ2-7	CASSFDAGLSYEQYF	TGTGCCAGCAGCTTTGACGCGGGATTGTCCTACGAGCAGTACTTC
TRBV6-4	NA	NA	14	TRBJ2-2	CASSDSGTTGEPFF	TGTGCCAGCAGTGACTCGGGGACAACCGGGGAGCCGTTTTTT
TRBV12-5	NA	NA	11	TRBJ2-7	CASGRGYEQYF	TGTGCTAGTGGTCGGGGTTACGAGCAGTACTTC
TRBV11-2	NA	NA	19	TRBJ2-1	CASSPSPPGDDPRFDEQFF	TGTGCCAGCAGCCCGTCACCTCCCGGGGATGATCCCCGCTTTGATGAGCAGTTCTTC
TRBV2	NA	NA	13	TRBJ1-2	CASSPRVQYGYTF	TGTGCCAGCAGCCCACGGGTTCAGTATGGCTACACCTTC
TRBV27	TRBD1	NA	13	TRBJ2-7	CASSLSTGTEQYF	TGTGCCAGCAGTTTATCGACAGGGACCGAGCAGTACTTC
TRBV5-1	NA	NA	13	TRBJ1-1	CASSLAGVPGAFF	TGCGCCAGCAGCTTGGCCGGTGTGCCAGGGGCTTTCTTT
TRBV5-1	TRBD1	once	13	TRBJ2-7	CAGSTLTGGEQYF	TGCGCCGGCAGCACCTTAACAGGGGGCGAGCAGTACTTC
TRBV28	NA	few	12	TRBJ1-1	CASSFGNTEAFF	TGTGCCAGCAGTTTCGGGAACACTGAAGCTTTCTTT
TRBV19	TRBD2	few	13	TRBJ2-1	CASSGIAGNEQFF	TGTGCCAGTAGTGGGATAGCGGGGAATGAGCAGTTCTTC
TRBV13	TRBD2	few	19	TRBJ2-2	CASSPGLAGGPRRTGELFF	TGTGCCAGCAGCCCGGGACTAGCGGGAGGGCCGAGAAGGACCGGGGAGCTGTTTTTT
TRBV2	TRBD1	NA	19	TRBJ2-7	CASSETLRQGALHSYEQYF	TGTGCCAGCAGTGAAACTTTGCGGCAGGGGGCCCTACACTCCTACGAGCAGTACTTC
TRBV27	NA	NA	15	TRBJ2-1	CASSFVRGYNNEQFF	TGTGCCAGCAGTTTTGTACGGGGATACAACAATGAGCAGTTCTTC
TRBV6-6	TRBD1	NA	15	TRBJ1-2	CASSPRPRDRVGYTF	TGTGCCAGCAGTCCTCGCCCTCGAGACAGGGTCGGCTACACCTTC
TRBV9	TRBD2	NA	16	TRBJ2-3	CASSVVSGRAAGTQYF	TGTGCCAGCAGCGTAGTAAGTGGGAGGGCGGCGGGTACGCAGTATTTT
TRBV5-1	NA	NA	14	TRBJ2-7	CASSLGGNYYEQYF	TGCGCCAGCAGCTTGGGCGGGAATTACTACGAGCAGTACTTC
TRBV4-1	TRBD2	few	14	TRBJ2-1	CASSQGLAADEQFF	TGCGCCAGCAGCCAAGGACTAGCGGCTGACGAGCAGTTCTTC
TRBV6-1	NA	few	12	TRBJ1-1	CATGSRMTEAFF	TGTGCCACCGGGTCACGGATGACTGAAGCTTTCTTT
TRBV7-2	TRBD2	NA	16	TRBJ2-1	CASSLVQGGRGQEQFF	TGTGCCAGCAGCTTAGTTCAGGGCGGGAGGGGGCAGGAGCAGTTCTTC
TRBV5-1	NA	few	15	TRBJ2-5	CASSLSARVEETQYF	TGCGCCAGCAGCTTATCGGCCCGGGTGGAAGAGACCCAGTACTTC
TRBV18	TRBD2	NA	17	TRBJ2-3	CASSPLGLADFTDTQYF	TGTGCCAGCTCACCCCTGGGACTAGCGGACTTCACAGATACGCAGTATTTT
TRBV28	NA	few	18	TRBJ2-7	CASSLKPFTLRVTYEQYF	TGTGCCAGCAGTTTGAAGCCCTTCACTTTACGGGTTACCTACGAGCAGTACTTC
TRBV28	NA	NA	15	TRBJ2-3	CASRGGGRGTDTQYF	TGTGCCAGCAGAGGGGGGGGTAGAGGCACAGATACGCAGTATTTT
TRBV2	TRBD2	NA	15	TRBJ2-1	CASFTLGTSDNEQFF	TGTGCCAGCTTCACCCTCGGGACTAGTGATAATGAGCAGTTCTTC
TRBV10-3	NA	NA	13	TRBJ1-1	CAIRFTENTEAFF	TGTGCCATCAGGTTCACAGAGAACACTGAAGCTTTCTTT
TRBV28	NA	NA	14	TRBJ1-1	CASSLSMALTEAFF	TGTGCCAGCAGCCTCTCCATGGCCCTTACTGAAGCTTTCTTT
TRBV18	NA	NA	14	TRBJ2-5	CASSLRDTQETQYF	TGTGCCAGCTCACTCCGGGACACCCAAGAGACCCAGTACTTC
TRBV4-1	NA	few	14	TRBJ2-2	CASSQSRNTGELFF	TGCGCCAGCAGCCAATCTAGGAACACCGGGGAGCTGTTTTTT
TRBV27	TRBD2	few	15	TRBJ2-3	CASSLAGGRRDTQYF	TGTGCCAGCTCACTAGCGGGAGGGAGGAGAGATACGCAGTATTTT
TRBV27	TRBD1	NA	13	TRBJ1-5	CASSFGQGRSQHF	TGTGCCAGCAGTTTCGGACAGGGTCGATCCCAGCATTTT
TRBV5-1	TRBD2	NA	17	TRBJ2-7	CASSSFLAGGDSYEQYF	TGCGCCAGCAGCTCCTTTCTAGCGGGGGGGGATTCCTACGAGCAGTACTTC
TRBV10-3	TRBD1	NA	14	TRBJ1-2	CAISEGTGPYGYTF	TGTGCCATCAGTGAGGGGACAGGTCCTTATGGCTACACCTTC
TRBV10-3	NA	few	14	TRBJ1-1	CAISEGGGNTEAFF	TGTGCCATCAGTGAGGGCGGGGGGAACACTGAAGCTTTCTTT
TRBV27	TRBD2	NA	14	TRBJ2-7	CASSFASGTYEQYF	TGTGCCAGCAGTTTCGCTAGCGGGACGTACGAGCAGTACTTC
TRBV7-9	NA	NA	13	TRBJ2-2	CASSLVGAGELFF	TGTGCCAGCAGCTTAGTGGGAGCTGGGGAGCTGTTTTTT
TRBV7-6	NA	NA	15	TRBJ2-1	CASSLVGGSGNEQFF	TGTGCCAGCAGCTTAGTAGGAGGGTCGGGCAATGAGCAGTTCTTC
TRBV5-1	TRBD2	NA	15	TRBJ2-7	CASSVPGLADYEQYF	TGCGCCAGCAGCGTTCCGGGACTAGCGGACTACGAGCAGTACTTC
TRBV29-1	TRBD1	NA	14	TRBJ2-7	CSVAWTGNSYEQYF	TGCAGCGTGGCCTGGACAGGCAATTCCTACGAGCAGTACTTC
TRBV6-4	TRBD2	NA	15	TRBJ2-3	CASSVSSGSTDTQYF	TGTGCCAGCAGTGTATCTAGCGGAAGCACAGATACGCAGTATTTT
TRBV25-1	NA	NA	14	TRBJ1-2	CASSGVGGHYGYTF	TGTGCCAGCAGCGGGGTCGGGGGACACTATGGCTACACCTTC
TRBV5-1	NA	NA	14	TRBJ2-7	CASSLDWSGYEQYF	TGCGCCAGCAGCTTGGACTGGTCTGGCTACGAGCAGTACTTC
TRBV6-4	TRBD2	few	19	TRBJ2-1	CASSPRASGRNTAYNEQFF	TGTGCCAGCAGTCCCCGGGCTAGCGGGAGAAATACAGCCTACAATGAGCAGTTCTTC
TRBV19	TRBD1	NA	15	TRBJ1-6	CASQPDRGSNSPLHF	TGTGCCAGTCAACCGGACAGGGGAAGTAATTCACCCCTCCACTTT
TRBV2	NA	NA	13	TRBJ1-1	CASSGLSGTEAFF	TGTGCCAGCAGTGGACTCTCAGGGACTGAAGCTTTCTTT
TRBV11-1	NA	NA	15	TRBJ1-1	CASSLGTGLNTEAFF	TGTGCCAGCAGCTTAGGTACAGGGCTGAACACTGAAGCTTTCTTT
TRBV12-5	TRBD2	NA	13	TRBJ2-7	CASQSSGRDEQYF	TGTGCTAGTCAGTCTAGCGGGAGGGACGAGCAGTACTTC